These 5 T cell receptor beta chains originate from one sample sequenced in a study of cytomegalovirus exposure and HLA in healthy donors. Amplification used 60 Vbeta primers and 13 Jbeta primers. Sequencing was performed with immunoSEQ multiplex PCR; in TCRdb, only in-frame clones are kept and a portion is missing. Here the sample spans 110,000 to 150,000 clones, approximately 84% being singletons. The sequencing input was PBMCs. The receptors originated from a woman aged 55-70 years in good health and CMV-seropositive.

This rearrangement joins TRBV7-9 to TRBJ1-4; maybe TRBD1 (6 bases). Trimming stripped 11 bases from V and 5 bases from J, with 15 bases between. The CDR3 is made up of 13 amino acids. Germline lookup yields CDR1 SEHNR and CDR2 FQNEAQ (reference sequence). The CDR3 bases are TGTGCCGGTGGGCGGGGGCCCAATGAAAAACTGTTTTTT. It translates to CAGGRGPNEKLFF.

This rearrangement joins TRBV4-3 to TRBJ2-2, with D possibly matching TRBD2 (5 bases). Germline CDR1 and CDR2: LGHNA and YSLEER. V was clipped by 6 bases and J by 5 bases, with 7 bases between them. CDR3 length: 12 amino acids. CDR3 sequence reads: CASRGGTGELFF. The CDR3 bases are TGCGCCAGCAGGGGCGGGACCGGGGAGCTGTTTTTT.

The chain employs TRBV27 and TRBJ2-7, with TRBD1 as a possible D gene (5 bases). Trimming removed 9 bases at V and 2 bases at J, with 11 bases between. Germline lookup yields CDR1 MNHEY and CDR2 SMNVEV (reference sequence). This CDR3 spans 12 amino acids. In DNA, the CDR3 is TGTGCCAGTAGGGGCCTCACCTACGAGCAGTACTTC. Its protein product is CASRGLTYEQYF.

CDR3 loop: CASSSGQGANNEQFF. CDR3 in DNA: TGTGCCAGCAGTTCCGGACAGGGGGCCAACAATGAGCAGTTCTTC. This sequence joins TRBV27 and TRBJ2-1, with TRBD1 matching over 11 bases. The CDR3 runs to 15 residues. After removal of 4 bases from V and 5 bases from J, the junction contained 4 bases not matched to a gene. Germline CDR1 is MNHEY and CDR2 is SMNVEV (reference sequence).

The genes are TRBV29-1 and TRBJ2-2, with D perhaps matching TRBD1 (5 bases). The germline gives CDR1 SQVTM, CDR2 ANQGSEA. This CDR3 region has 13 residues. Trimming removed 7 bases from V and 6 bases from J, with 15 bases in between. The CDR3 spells CSGLLGPSGELFF. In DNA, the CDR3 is TGCAGCGGCCTATTGGGGCCGTCCGGGGAGCTGTTTTTT.